This T cell receptor (beta chain) was recorded in a study of TIL therapy for anti-PD-1-resistant metastatic lung cancer. This was the immunoSEQ v3 assay. Libraries were sequenced to 2.2 million or so read pairs (survey) or roughly 4.5-6.5 million (deep). The table came from immunoSEQ multiplex PCR; TCRdb's copy has only in-frame clones and leaves some out. The table shows about 95,000 clones, with roughly 65% occurring only once. Germline loops: CDR1 MNHEY, CDR2 SVGAGI. This CDR3 is 15 amino acids long. V lost 2 bases and J 0 bases, leaving 8 bases between the germline ends. This sample's time point: pre-treatment sample, taken before nivolumab and TIL therapy. Tumor tissue came from excised metastases, mostly pleural nodules or supraclavicular lymph nodes. Tumors were harvested before any PD-1/PD-L1 blockade. Stage 4 NSCLC adults joined between late 2017 and January 2020.

The sequence came from a person between 25 and 80 years old with non-small cell lung cancer. The input for sequencing was tumor tissue, taken at baseline. This chain uses TRBV6-5 with TRBJ1-3; D remains unclear. Written as DNA, the CDR3 is TGTGCCAGCAGTTACACCGGCAGCTCTGGAAACACCATATATTTT. It is translated as CASSYTGSSGNTIYF.